The next 9 T cell receptor beta chains were all read from a single sample in a study of blood T cell repertoires in COVID-19. Measured with immunoSEQ multiplex PCR; TCRdb has only the in-frame clones, and not every one. The sample contains around 200,000 clones, just under 90% of which appear only once. Sequenced sample: peripheral blood. The receptors come from a woman aged 18-29 years who had recovered from COVID-19.

V and J are TRBV3-1 (or the pseudogene TRBV3-2) and TRBJ1-1, with 7 positions matching TRBD1. The CDR3 covers 14 residues. Germline V CDR1 and CDR2: LGHDT, YNNKEL (reference sequence). V was clipped by 4 bases and J by 4 bases; unmatched bases: 6. In DNA, the CDR3 is TGTGCCAGCAGCCCACAGTCAGGGGGCACTGAAGCTTTCTTT. Protein: CASSPQSGGTEAFF.

The V and J genes are TRBV9 and TRBJ1-3, with D possibly TRBD1 on 5 matching bases. CDR3 size: 14 residues. Germline V gene data show CDR1 as SGDLS and CDR2 as YYNGEE. Between the trimmed V and J ends, which lost 4 bases and 0 bases, there was a span of 8 bases. For the CDR3, the DNA is TGTGCCAGCAGCACCAGGGTCTCTGGAAACACCATATATTTT. This sequence encodes CASSTRVSGNTIYF.

The chain recombines TRBV2 with TRBJ2-7; perhaps TRBD1 as D (5 bases). V was clipped by 7 bases and J by 6 bases, with 13 bases between them. The V gene's germline CDR1 is SNHLY and CDR2 FYNNEI. The CDR3 is made up of 12 amino acids. The CDR3 reads CASTHRISEQYF. Written as DNA, the CDR3 is TGTGCCAGCACCCACAGGATTTCCGAGCAGTACTTC.

This chain uses TRBV6-6 with TRBJ2-3; no clear D gene. This CDR3 is 13 amino acids long. Germline V gene lookup returns CDR1 MNHNY and CDR2 SVGAGI (reference sequence). The V and J ends lost 2 bases and 4 bases respectively, with 7 bases between them. This CDR3 reads CASSYHTADTQYF. The DNA for the CDR3 is TGTGCCAGCAGTTACCATACAGCAGATACGCAGTATTTT.

This clone was counted many times. The genes are TRBV4-3 and TRBJ2-1; the match to TRBD1 covers 8 bases. V trimming: 4 bases; J trimming: 4 bases; junction bases outside the gene matches: 12. Germline V gives CDR1 LGHNA, CDR2 YSLEER. The CDR3 has 17 amino acids. This chain's CDR3 is CASSRKRAGTGYNEQFF. Written as DNA, the CDR3 is TGCGCCAGCAGCCGAAAAAGGGCCGGGACAGGTTACAATGAGCAGTTCTTC.

This chain's CDR3 is CATSTDARNTGELFF. CDR3 sequence (DNA): TGTGCCACCAGCACAGATGCCAGGAACACCGGGGAGCTGTTTTTT. V gene TRBV15 combines with J gene TRBJ2-2; D is uncertain. The germline V and J ends were trimmed by 4 bases and 1 base, with 10 bases remaining between them. Germline lookup yields CDR1 LNHNV and CDR2 YYDKDF (reference sequence). The CDR3 is made up of 15 amino acids.

The chain joins TRBV4-2 to TRBJ1-5; tentative D call: TRBD1 (6 bases). V lost 4 bases and J 0 bases, leaving 13 bases between the germline ends. CDR1 and CDR2 (germline): LGHNA, YNFKEQ. The CDR3 length is 16 residues. The CDR3 region has the DNA TGTGCCAGCAGCCCGCGAACAGGGTCTAGCAATCAGCCCCAGCATTTT. Residues: CASSPRTGSSNQPQHF.

This chain joins TRBV9 and TRBJ2-5; 12 bases are shared with TRBD2. The CDR3 is 18 residues long. Germline V gene lookup returns CDR1 SGDLS and CDR2 YYNGEE. J lost 0 bases, V lost 0 bases, and 6 bases had no gene match. This CDR3 reads CASSVGASGRADQETQYF. DNA of the CDR3: TGTGCCAGCAGCGTAGGGGCTAGCGGGAGGGCCGACCAAGAGACCCAGTACTTC.

V usage is TRBV18 and J usage is TRBJ1-4; maybe TRBD1 (6 bases). With 4 bases removed from V and 8 bases from J, the gap between germline ends came to 17 bases. Germline values: CDR1 KGHSH, CDR2 LQKENI. The CDR3 sequence is 15 residues long. CDR3: CASSQNRAVQEKLFF. The CDR3 region has the DNA TGTGCCAGCTCACAAAACAGGGCAGTGCAAGAAAAACTGTTTTTT.